What follows are 7 T cell receptor beta chains derived from one specimen sequenced in a study of identical twins. TCRdb redid the calling of the 5' RACE reads with MiXCR, one entry per CDR3 protein. The sample has approximately 550,000 distinct CDR3 sequences, about a fifth seen once; the top ten hold around 0.48%. This sample was also put to use in a study of yellow fever vaccine responses in identical twins.

Material: CD4+ T cells sorted from blood. These receptors originate from a woman in her late teens or twenties in good health.

The sample holds many counts of this clonotype. The chain uses TRBV12-3 or TRBV12-4 and TRBJ1-2; D is uncertain. This CDR3 is 13 amino acids long. V lost 0 bases, J lost 2 bases, and 4 bases lay in between. CDR3 sequence reads: CASSLAKNYGYTF. The CDR3, as DNA: TGTGCCAGCAGTTTAGCCAAGAACTATGGCTACACCTTC.

This clonotype has a handful of counts. The rearrangement links TRBV20-1 to TRBJ1-5; 8 nucleotides align to TRBD1. The CDR3 covers 14 residues. V trimming: 4 bases; J trimming: 4 bases; junction bases outside the gene matches: 6. CDR1 is DFQATT and CDR2 is SNEGSKA in the germline V gene (reference sequence). CDR3 sequence reads: CSATRGPGNQPQHF. CDR3 in DNA: TGCAGTGCTACCAGGGGGCCGGGGAATCAGCCCCAGCATTTT.

This rearrangement joins TRBV28 to TRBJ2-4, with TRBD1 as a possible D gene (5 bases). The V gene lost 5 bases and the J gene lost 7 bases, with 15 bases spanning the gap. The V gene's germline CDR1 is MDHEN and CDR2 SYDVKM. The CDR3 covers 14 residues. The CDR3: CASSPGSKSNIQYF. The CDR3 DNA sequence: TGTGCCAGCAGTCCAGGGTCTAAAAGTAACATTCAGTACTTC.

This clonotype appeared many times. V is TRBV5-1 and J is TRBJ1-5, with 10 nucleotides matching TRBD1. The CDR3 has 15 amino acids. Trimming took 4 bases from V and 5 from J; bases not matched to a gene: 6. Per the germline V gene, CDR1 is SGHRS and CDR2 is YFSETQ. The CDR3 sequence is CASSLGTGVYQPQHF. CDR3 in DNA: TGCGCCAGCAGCCTCGGGACAGGGGTCTATCAGCCCCAGCATTTT.

The chain is built from TRBV11-2 and TRBJ2-7; D unclear. Trimming pared 3 bases from V and 2 bases from J, leaving 5 bases between. Germline loops: CDR1 SGHAT, CDR2 FQNNGV. This CDR3 is 12 amino acids long. CDR3 sequence: CASSFRPYEQYF. The CDR3 DNA reads TGTGCCAGCAGCTTCCGTCCCTACGAGCAGTACTTC.

The rearrangement links TRBV2 to TRBJ2-1, with D maybe TRBD2 (5 bases). Germline V gene data show CDR1 as SNHLY and CDR2 as FYNNEI. The CDR3 runs 14 residues. V was trimmed by 7 bases and J by 1 base, leaving 11 bases between them. This chain's CDR3 is CASNKRPSYNEQFF. The CDR3 DNA follows: TGTGCCAGCAATAAGCGGCCATCCTACAATGAGCAGTTCTTC.

V and J are TRBV27 and TRBJ2-7; TRBD1 matches at 10 bases. V was clipped by 5 bases and J by 7 bases; unmatched bases: 11. CDR1 and CDR2 (germline): MNHEY, SMNVEV (reference sequence). This CDR3 is 15 amino acids long. Here the CDR3 DNA reads TGTGCCAGCAGTCAAACGGGACAGGGGAGGTGGGAGCAGTACTTC. The encoded protein is CASSQTGQGRWEQYF.